This section outlines one TCR beta chain sequence together with its context. The length of the CDR3 is 16 residues. CDR1 and CDR2 from the germline V gene are MRHNA and SNTAGT. Trimming pared 2 bases from V and 5 bases from J, leaving 16 bases between. This entry comes from a study of shared clonotypes between healthy human individuals. Libraries were prepared by immunoSEQ multiplex PCR; TCRdb keeps only in-frame clonotypes and omits some of them. The sample lists approximately 2.3 million clones; more than 85% were seen once. This rearrangement joins TRBV6-4 to TRBJ2-1; D remains ambiguous. Sample: naive CD4+ T cells from PBMCs. Sample subset: CD45RA+ positively selected. The origin of this receptor is a man aged 18-30 years in good health. Some clones in this sample may be carry-over from other donors' samples. Written as DNA, the CDR3 is TGTGCCAGCAGTGACCCCGTAGATAGACTTCACAATGAGCAGTTCTTC. Encoded protein: CASSDPVDRLHNEQFF.